This paragraph covers one T cell receptor beta chain sequence. The antigen remains undetermined. The data are from a study of CD8+ T cells in alopecia areata. The wider study: Patients received oral tofacitinib, 5 to 10 mg twice daily, for moderate-to-severe alopecia areata.

Extraction of RNA preceded its reverse transcription into cDNA, which served as the sequencing template. Produced via immunoSEQ multiplex PCR; TCRdb's table is partial and in-frame only. The table has 160,000 or so clones, around half seen once. Whole-study results and caveats: Between patients, shared TCR sequences were less clear than in mice. This was possibly due in part to HLA diversity in the patient population.

Punch biopsies of lesional scalp, plus peripheral blood, were taken from alopecia areata patients. PBMCs yielded sorted CD4+ and CD8+ T cells. The V gene's germline CDR1 is MGHRA and CDR2 YSYEKL. The CDR3 is made up of 13 amino acids. V lost 0 bases and J lost 4, with 5 bases in between. The sequence was obtained from a human donor with alopecia areata. The material sequenced was CD8+ T cells sorted from blood, taken at week 0. The chain carries TRBV4-1 and TRBJ2-3, with no clear D. As DNA, the CDR3 is TGCGCCAGCAGCCAAGACCTCCCAGATACGCAGTATTTT. This gives the protein CASSQDLPDTQYF.